This T cell receptor beta chain stems from a study of CD8 T cells in ankylosing spondylitis. Overall study results and limits: Certain motif variants had earlier appeared in reactive arthritis synovial fluid and blood. Characteristic of ankylosing spondylitis blood, it appeared, was a TCR beta motif comprising several highly homologous variants. Disease-linked clones reportedly concentrated significantly in matched ankylosing spondylitis synovial fluid.

To note about this clonotype: Its antigen is unidentified.

Using quantitative 5'-RACE with molecular barcodes, the authors made TCR beta libraries. TCRdb analysed the 5' RACE reads with MiXCR anew, one entry per CDR3 protein. The sample lists 250,000 to 350,000 distinct CDR3 sequences, 20% occurring once. The sequencing input was blood, either unsorted or a sorted T cell fraction (not recorded which). The sequence came from a male donor with ankylosing spondylitis or in good health (not recorded which).

The CDR3 region is CATSRFGGNQPQHF. The CDR3 DNA sequence: TGTGCCACCAGCAGATTCGGGGGAAATCAGCCCCAGCATTTT. J is TRBJ1-5 and V is TRBV15, with a weak D call TRBD1 (5 bases). V was cut by 2 bases and J by 4 bases, with 9 bases left in between. CDR1 is LNHNV, CDR2 YYDKDF, per germline (reference sequence). The CDR3 is 14 residues long.